The 28 T cell receptor beta chains given below trace back to one sample, sequenced in a study of blood T cell repertoires in COVID-19. TCRdb keeps only in-frame clones here, not all; method: immunoSEQ multiplex PCR. The top ten hold roughly 4.7% of the sample, which has roughly 150,000 clones, 65% to 85% seen once. What was sequenced was peripheral blood. The receptor source for this set is a woman aged 45-65 years with acute or convalescent COVID-19.

The V and J genes are TRBV7-2 and TRBJ2-3; D is unclear. CDR1 SGHTA and CDR2 FQGNSA come from the germline V gene. The length of the CDR3 is 13 residues. With 4 bases removed from V and 4 bases from J, the gap between germline ends came to 9 bases. The CDR3 sequence: CASSSLVSDTQYF. The CDR3 DNA follows: TGTGCCAGCAGCTCCCTTGTCTCAGATACGCAGTATTTT.

The rearrangement links TRBV5-1 to TRBJ2-7; 10 nucleotides line up with TRBD2. The CDR3 extends over 17 amino acids. The germline V gene has CDR1 SGHRS and CDR2 YFSETQ. Unmatched junction bases numbered 6, after V lost 0 bases and J lost 0 bases. The CDR3 DNA is TGCGCCAGCAGCTTGGCCCTAACTAGCGGGGACTCCTACGAGCAGTACTTC. The encoded protein is CASSLALTSGDSYEQYF.

This sequence joins TRBV9 and TRBJ2-3, with D perhaps TRBD1 (5 bases). Per the germline V gene, CDR1 is SGDLS and CDR2 is YYNGEE. V was cut by 4 bases and J by 1 base, with 16 bases left in between. The CDR3 totals 16 residues. CDR3: CASSPENGAGTDTQYF. CDR3 in DNA: TGTGCCAGCAGCCCGGAGAATGGGGCGGGCACAGATACGCAGTATTTT.

The count of this clone is one. The genes are TRBV18 and TRBJ1-6; 7 bases fit TRBD1. Unmatched junction bases numbered 5, after V lost 3 bases and J lost 6 bases. The CDR3 extends over 15 amino acids. CDR1 is KGHSH and CDR2 is LQKENI in the germline V gene. This chain's CDR3 is CASSPVRDSNSPLHF. DNA for the CDR3: TGTGCCAGCTCACCCGTCCGGGACAGTAATTCACCCCTCCACTTT.

CDR3 in DNA: TGTGCCAGCAGCTTACTGGCTAGCGGGGGGGCCGATCCAGATACGCAGTATTTT. Amino acid sequence: CASSLLASGGADPDTQYF. The gene calls are TRBV7-6 and TRBJ2-3, with 12 bases lining up with TRBD2. With 2 bases clipped from V and 4 bases from J, the junction kept 10 bases outside the gene matches. The germline V gene has CDR1 SGHVS and CDR2 FNYEAQ. CDR3 length: 18 residues.

The chain employs TRBV7-2 and TRBJ2-7, with 7 bases lining up with TRBD1. This CDR3 has 13 amino acids. Germline-derived CDR1 and CDR2 are SGHTA and FQGNSA. Germline trimming cut 4 bases from V and 6 bases from J; bases unmatched to any gene: 6. CDR3: CASSSRGQGEQYF. Here the CDR3 DNA reads TGTGCCAGCAGCTCGAGGGGGCAGGGCGAGCAGTACTTC. Full variable domain (remainder filled in from reference TRBV7-2 and TRBJ2-7): GAGVSQSPSNKVTEKGKDVELRCDPISGHTALYWYRQSLGQGLEFLIYFQGNSAPDKSGLPSDRFSAERTGGSVSTLTIQRTQQEDSAVYLCASSSRGQGEQYFGPGTRLTVT.

V is TRBV4-2 and J is TRBJ2-1, with D possibly matching TRBD2 (6 bases). Trimming took off 0 bases at V and 7 bases at J, with 19 bases between the two ends. The CDR3 spans 17 residues. Germline CDR1 LGHNA, CDR2 YNFKEQ. The CDR3 loop reads CASSQDLGGPGRNEQFF. The CDR3 DNA sequence: TGTGCCAGCAGCCAAGATTTAGGTGGGCCAGGGAGGAATGAGCAGTTCTTC.

In this sample, this clone turned up once. The J gene is TRBJ1-1, the V gene TRBV30, with TRBD1 identical over 7 bases. Germline-derived CDR1 and CDR2 are GTSNPN and SVGIG (reference sequence). V lost 8 bases, J lost 0 bases, and 9 bases stayed unmatched. This CDR3 comprises 14 residues. The CDR3 bases are TGTGCCCGCCGACAGGGTCTTATGAACACTGAAGCTTTCTTT. Its protein product is CARRQGLMNTEAFF.

The CDR3 protein is CSVEELGGLGIIQYF. As DNA, the CDR3 is TGCAGCGTTGAAGAGTTGGGGGGACTGGGTATTATCCAGTACTTC. V and J are TRBV29-1 and TRBJ2-5; TRBD2 might be the D (6 bases). CDR1 and CDR2 from the germline V gene are SQVTM and ANQGSEA. The length of the CDR3 is 15 residues. V was shortened by 0 bases and J by 10 bases, with 21 bases between the two germline ends. The whole variable domain, remainder taken from reference TRBV29-1 and TRBJ2-5, is SAVISQKPSRDICQRGTSLTIQCQVDSQVTMMFWYRQQPGQSLTLIATANQGSEATYESGFVIDKFPISRPNLTFSTLTVSNMSPEDSSIYLCSVEELGGLGIIQYFGPGTRLLVL.

This clone was seen only a few times. The V and J genes are TRBV2 and TRBJ1-2, with TRBD1 identical over 10 bases. The CDR3 extends over 15 amino acids. Germline V gene data show CDR1 as SNHLY and CDR2 as FYNNEI. V shed 4 bases and J 5 bases; nucleotides not matched to a gene: 7. Here the CDR3 reads CASSVTGTGAYGYTF. The CDR3 DNA reads TGTGCCAGCAGTGTCACCGGGACAGGGGCGTATGGCTACACCTTC. Variable domain in full (rest from reference TRBV2 and TRBJ1-2): EPEVTQTPSHQVTQMGQEVILRCVPISNHLYFYWYRQILGQKVEFLVSFYNNEISEKSEIFDDQFSVERPDGSNFTLKIRSTKLEDSAMYFCASSVTGTGAYGYTFGSGTRLTVV.

V is TRBV11-3 and J is TRBJ2-1, with 7 bases that match TRBD1. This CDR3 is 15 amino acids long. Germline V gene data show CDR1 as SGHNT and CDR2 as YENEEA. Unmatched junction bases numbered 5, after V lost 5 bases and J lost 1 base. The CDR3 spells CASSPPGQSYNEQFF. CDR3 coding DNA: TGTGCCAGCAGCCCTCCGGGACAGTCCTACAATGAGCAGTTCTTC.

Notes on this clone: An end of the junction differs from the germline gene, which may be a read error. This chain uses TRBV29-1 with TRBJ2-3; 8 bases are shared with TRBD2. The length of the CDR3 is 11 residues. The germline gives CDR1 SQVTM, CDR2 ANQGSEA. The CDR3 DNA reads TGCAGCGTTGAAGTCCGGGGGGGTAAGGATTTT. Translated: CSVEVRGGKDF.

The rearrangement uses TRBV12-3 or TRBV12-4 and TRBJ1-1, with D tentatively TRBD1 (5 bases). The CDR3 has 13 residues. Trimming left V 2 bases short and J 3 bases short, with 7 bases between. The CDR3 region is CASSLLGDTEAFF. CDR3 nucleotides: TGTGCCAGCAGTTTATTAGGGGACACTGAAGCTTTCTTT.

The chain links TRBV28 to TRBJ1-1; no reliable D call. Germline V gives CDR1 MDHEN, CDR2 SYDVKM. The CDR3 has 14 residues. With 1 base removed from V and 9 bases from J, the gap between germline ends came to 15 bases. This chain's CDR3 is CASSLSIGLPQAFF. CDR3 DNA: TGTGCCAGCAGTTTATCCATTGGACTCCCTCAAGCTTTCTTT.

This clone showed up just once. The J gene is TRBJ1-6, the V gene TRBV9; maybe TRBD1 (5 bases). From germline, CDR1 is SGDLS and CDR2 YYNGEE. Between the trimmed V and J ends, which lost 0 bases and 7 bases, there was a span of 11 bases. The CDR3 contains 15 residues. The CDR3 loop reads CASSVGWGVNSPLHF. CDR3 DNA: TGTGCCAGCAGCGTAGGTTGGGGGGTAAATTCACCCCTCCACTTT.

This chain joins TRBV6-5 and TRBJ1-2; 7 bases line up with TRBD1. The length of the CDR3 is 15 residues. Germline-derived CDR1 and CDR2 are MNHEY and SVGAGI. V dropped 6 bases and J dropped 6; count of bases not matched to a gene: 13. This CDR3 is CASRNPSTGKDGYTF. The CDR3 DNA is TGTGCCAGCAGGAATCCGTCGACAGGGAAAGATGGCTACACCTTC.

The gene calls are TRBV11-1 and TRBJ2-5, with TRBD2 matching over 7 bases. The V gene end was trimmed by 5 bases and the J gene end by 2 bases; junction bases not matched to a gene: 5. This CDR3 contains 14 residues. Germline V gives CDR1 SGHAT, CDR2 FQDESV (reference sequence). The CDR3 DNA follows: TGTGCCAGCAGCCCACCTAGCGGACAAGAGACCCAGTACTTC. It is translated as CASSPPSGQETQYF.

The V and J genes are TRBV5-4 and TRBJ2-7, with 11 bases identical to TRBD1. J gave up 2 bases and V 3 bases, and 4 bases lay outside the gene matches. CDR3 length equals 15 residues. The germline V gene encodes CDR1 SGHNT and CDR2 YYREEE (reference sequence). CDR3 sequence (DNA): TGTGCCAGCAGCTGGGGACAGGGGGAAACCTACGAGCAGTACTTC. Translating it yields CASSWGQGETYEQYF.

The chain employs TRBV30 and TRBJ1-4, with D unresolved. Trimming removed 3 bases from V and 7 bases from J, with 18 bases in between. The CDR3 covers 15 residues. Per the germline V gene, CDR1 is GTSNPN and CDR2 is SVGIG (reference sequence). Written as DNA, the CDR3 is TGTGCCTGGAGGAGACCCATCGCGGGCGCTGAAAAACTGTTTTTT. It yields the protein CAWRRPIAGAEKLFF.

This chain links TRBV2 with TRBJ1-1; 7 bases are shared with TRBD1. The CDR3 spans 16 residues. V was clipped by 6 bases and J by 3 bases; unmatched bases: 13. Per germline, CDR1 SNHLY and CDR2 FYNNEI. This CDR3 reads CASRGDPGDRYTEAFF. The CDR3 DNA is TGTGCCAGCAGGGGAGATCCGGGGGACAGATACACTGAAGCTTTCTTT.

The sample holds a few counts of this clone. The V gene is TRBV4-1, the J gene TRBJ1-5; 7 bases agree with TRBD1. Germline V gene data show CDR1 as MGHRA and CDR2 as YSYEKL. V gave up 0 bases and J gave up 11 bases; unmatched junction bases: 7. CDR3 length: 14 amino acids. The CDR3 reads CASSQEDRALAQHF. The CDR3 nucleotides are TGCGCCAGCAGCCAAGAAGACAGGGCCCTGGCCCAGCATTTT.

This chain joins TRBV5-1 and TRBJ2-1; 8 positions agree with TRBD2. Germline V CDR1 and CDR2: SGHRS, YFSETQ. The CDR3 has 15 amino acids. V was clipped by 0 bases and J by 4 bases; unmatched bases: 3. The CDR3 sequence: CASSLARGGYNEQFF. CDR3 sequence (DNA): TGCGCCAGCAGCTTGGCCCGGGGGGGTTACAATGAGCAGTTCTTC.

The chain combines TRBV7-3 with TRBJ2-2; the match to TRBD1 covers 11 bases. This CDR3 region has 18 residues. Germline V lookup: CDR1 SGHTA, CDR2 FQGTGA. The V gene end was trimmed by 4 bases and the J gene end by 5 bases; junction bases not matched to a gene: 12. In nucleotides, the CDR3 is TGTGCCAGCAGCTCCCTCTCAGCCGGGACAGGGGGGACCGGGGAGCTGTTTTTT. Protein sequence: CASSSLSAGTGGTGELFF.

The chain carries TRBV3-1 (or the pseudogene TRBV3-2) and TRBJ1-6, with D unresolved. Germline V gives CDR1 LGHDT, CDR2 YNNKEL (reference sequence). The length of the CDR3 is 20 residues. V shed 4 bases and J shed 0 bases, with 22 bases lying between them. CDR3 in amino acids: CASSLLVPKPITSYNSPLHF. In DNA form, the CDR3 reads TGTGCCAGCAGCCTCTTGGTACCGAAGCCCATTACCTCCTATAATTCACCCCTCCACTTT.

J is TRBJ2-7 and V is TRBV7-2; D may be TRBD2 (6 bases). V gave up 3 bases and J gave up 7 bases, with 13 bases separating them. CDR3 length: 13 residues. Germline-derived CDR1 and CDR2 are SGHTA and FQGNSA. In DNA form, the CDR3 reads TGTGCCAGCAGCTTCACGCCCGGGGGTGAGCAGTACTTC. This encodes CASSFTPGGEQYF.

The chain has TRBV6-5 and TRBJ1-1; maybe TRBD1 (5 bases). The CDR3 spans 12 residues. The ends were cut back, 6 bases at V and 3 bases at J, with 8 bases in the middle. Germline V gene lookup returns CDR1 MNHEY and CDR2 SVGAGI. As DNA, the CDR3 is TGTGCCAGCAGGGGGGGTTACACTGAAGCTTTCTTT. It codes for CASRGGYTEAFF.

CDR3: CASSSWATGENQPQHF. CDR3 in DNA: TGTGCCAGCAGTTCCTGGGCCACCGGTGAAAATCAGCCCCAGCATTTT. The chain links TRBV6-6 to TRBJ1-5; D ambiguous. The CDR3 loop spans 16 amino acids. With 4 bases removed from V and 4 bases from J, the gap between germline ends came to 17 bases. Germline values: CDR1 MNHNY, CDR2 SVGAGI (reference sequence).

V usage is TRBV5-4 and J usage is TRBJ2-7, with 9 bases that match TRBD2. V was clipped by 4 bases and J by 0 bases; unmatched bases: 5. The germline CDR1 and CDR2 sequences are SGHNT and YYREEE (reference sequence). The CDR3 covers 15 residues. Written as DNA, the CDR3 is TGTGCCAGCAGCCCCCCGACTAGCGGCTCCTACGAGCAGTACTTC. Encoded protein: CASSPPTSGSYEQYF.